This T cell receptor beta chain was documented in a study of blood T cell repertoires in COVID-19. The overall study: Specimens from acute and convalescent COVID-19 originated in the United States, Italy and Spain. Sources were T cells, B-cell-depleted T cells, or PBMCs; the material itself was cDNA or gDNA.

Source study methods: By means of reference gene primer amplification, nucleated cell counts were estimated. The repertoire was sequenced with immunoSEQ multiplex PCR; TCRdb's copy has only in-frame clones and lacks some. V and J calls and clone size come straight from that table; D and trimming were deduced from the DNA. The sample lists some 110,000 clones; roughly 88% were seen once. The CDR3 extends over 15 amino acids. The germline CDR1 and CDR2 sequences are SGDLS and YYNGEE. V lost 0 bases, J lost 2 bases, and 11 bases lay in between. The TCR originated in a woman between 70 and 85 years old with acute or convalescent COVID-19. The sequenced sample consisted of peripheral blood. The chain employs TRBV9 and TRBJ1-1; a weak D match, TRBD1 (5 bases). The CDR3 protein is CASSVGPQGNTEAFF. The CDR3, as DNA: TGTGCCAGCAGCGTAGGGCCGCAGGGAAACACTGAAGCTTTCTTT.